This T cell receptor (beta chain) originates from a study of breast tumors, draining lymph nodes, adjacent tissues. V was cut by 2 bases and J by 4 bases, with 20 bases left in between. CDR3 length: 17 residues. Germline V gives CDR1 SGHVS, CDR2 FQNEAQ. Worth noting for this clonotype: Its antigen remains unidentified.

TCRdb ran MiXCR on the multiplex PCR reads and lists one entry per CDR3 protein. The sample has 200,000 to 250,000 distinct CDR3 sequences; approximately 30% are singletons. Overall study results and limits: That most tumor T cells come from lymph nodes remained unproven. Tumor TCR diversity was below lymph nodes but above nontumor tissue.

Breast cancer patients provided tissue from their axillary draining lymph nodes. Sequenced: axillary lymph node tissue. J is TRBJ1-1 and V is TRBV7-8, with D maybe TRBD1 (6 bases). The sequence was collected from a female donor with breast cancer. Some clones in this sample may be carry-over from other donors' samples. The CDR3 loop reads CASSLHGAGVWSTEAFF. The CDR3 DNA reads as TGTGCCAGCAGCTTACACGGGGCAGGGGTGTGGAGCACTGAAGCTTTCTTT.